The next 2 T cell receptor beta chains were all read from a single sample in a study of a mutant IDH1 vaccine in newly diagnosed glioma. No antigen has been identified for these receptors. Measured with immunoSEQ multiplex PCR; TCRdb has only the in-frame clones, and not every one. The table lists tens of thousands of clones, approximately 88% of them singletons. Time point indicated: week 35, safety follow-up. Topical imiquimod accompanied each vaccine dose, which consisted of 300 ug of mutant IDH1 20-mer peptide. Sequenced material: PBMCs, taken from a glioma patient whose treatment included an IDH1 peptide vaccine. The receptors stem from a man younger than 35 with glioma.

V is TRBV6-5 and J is TRBJ1-1, with TRBD1 identical over 9 bases. The V gene end was trimmed by 5 bases and the J gene end by 2 bases; junction bases not matched to a gene: 3. CDR1 and CDR2 (germline): MNHEY, SVGAGI. The CDR3 length is 14 residues. CDR3 region: CASSPDRGNTEAFF. CDR3 coding DNA: TGTGCCAGCAGTCCGGACAGGGGCAACACTGAAGCTTTCTTT.

The gene calls are TRBV11-2 and TRBJ2-7; 16 nucleotides match TRBD2. J lost 1 base, V lost 4 bases, and 1 base had no gene match. The CDR3 length is 16 residues. Germline CDR1 is SGHAT and CDR2 is FQNNGV. CDR3 sequence reads: CASSSGLAGGSYEQYF. DNA for the CDR3: TGTGCCAGCAGCTCGGGACTAGCGGGGGGGTCCTACGAGCAGTACTTC.